One and the same sample provided the 24 T cell receptor beta chains below, sequenced in a study of blood T cells in healthy people across ages. A sample-barcoded 5' primer and a J-beta primer mix were used in a second PCR of roughly 6 to 11 cycles. TCRdb re-derived calls from the 5' RACE reads in MiXCR, one entry per CDR3 protein. In the table there are around 2 million distinct CDR3 sequences, 35% to 50% of which are singletons. The specimen was blood. These receptors were obtained from a human donor in good health.

V usage is TRBV11-2 and J usage is TRBJ1-5, with D unclear. CDR1 is SGHAT and CDR2 is FQNNGV in the germline V gene. The CDR3 loop spans 15 amino acids. The V and J ends lost 0 bases and 1 base respectively, with 7 bases between them. The CDR3 bases are TGTGCCAGCAGCTTAGAAGTGATCAGCAATCAGCCCCAGCATTTT. This encodes CASSLEVISNQPQHF. Full variable domain (remainder filled in from reference TRBV11-2 and TRBJ1-5): EAGVAQSPRYKIIEKRQSVAFWCNPISGHATLYWYQQILGQGPKLLIQFQNNGVVDDSQLPKDRFSAERLKGVDSTLKIQPAKLEDSAVYLCASSLEVISNQPQHFGDGTRLSIL.

This clonotype turned up a few times. V and J are TRBV6-5 and TRBJ1-5; D is undetermined. CDR3 length equals 14 residues. Trimming shortened V by 6 bases and J by 5 bases, and 14 bases separated the two germline ends. Looked up from germline, CDR1 is MNHEY and CDR2 is SVGAGI. The CDR3 sequence is CASSRRLADQPQHF. The CDR3 coding sequence is TGTGCCAGCAGCCGCCGTTTGGCAGATCAGCCCCAGCATTTT.

This clonotype has just a few counts. The V and J genes are TRBV20-1 and TRBJ2-1; no definite D call. V was pared by 5 bases and J by 3 bases, with 14 bases between. The CDR3 spans 14 residues. The germline V gene encodes CDR1 DFQATT and CDR2 SNEGSKA (reference sequence). In DNA form, the CDR3 reads TGCAGTGCTCCCCACTATACCCTCTACAATGAGCAGTTCTTC. Translation gives CSAPHYTLYNEQFF.

This chain links TRBV19 with TRBJ1-4; D is undetermined. The V and J ends lost 3 bases and 8 bases respectively, with 13 bases between them. The CDR3 contains 14 residues. Germline values: CDR1 LNHDA, CDR2 SQIVND (reference sequence). The CDR3 DNA reads as TGTGCCAGTAGTATCACCTTCTCGATGGAAAAACTGTTTTTT. Protein product: CASSITFSMEKLFF. The entire variable domain, with the rest obtained from reference TRBV19 and TRBJ1-4, is as follows: DGGITQSPKYLFRKEGQNVTLSCEQNLNHDAMYWYRQDPGQGLRLIYYSQIVNDFQKGDIAEGYSVSREKKESFPLTVTSAQKNPTAFYLCASSITFSMEKLFFGSGTQLSVL.

This clonotype was picked up a small number of times. The CDR3 here is CASRSPRASTDTQYF. CDR3 nucleotides: TGTGCCAGTCGGAGTCCCCGTGCTAGCACAGATACGCAGTATTTT. The rearrangement links TRBV6-5 to TRBJ2-3, with D unresolved. With 9 bases removed from V and 0 bases from J, the gap between germline ends came to 16 bases. Germline assignment: CDR1 MNHEY and CDR2 SVGAGI. The CDR3 consists of 15 residues.

The chain combines TRBV6-5 with TRBJ2-2; TRBD1 agrees at 7 bases. The trim removed 4 bases at V and 0 bases at J, leaving 8 bases unmatched. CDR3 size: 17 residues. Looked up from germline, CDR1 is MNHEY and CDR2 is SVGAGI. The CDR3 coding sequence is TGTGCCAGCAGTTTCGGGACAGCCATTGCGAACACCGGGGAGCTGTTTTTT. Its translation is CASSFGTAIANTGELFF.

In its sample, this clonotype was seen a few times. This chain joins TRBV5-1 and TRBJ2-5; 10 nucleotides agree with TRBD2. This CDR3 is built from 14 residues. The V gene's germline CDR1 is SGHRS and CDR2 YFSETQ. The junction had 1 base not matched to a gene; V was cut back by 5 bases and J by 0 bases. This CDR3 is CASSSGGNQETQYF. The CDR3 region has the DNA TGCGCCAGCAGTAGCGGGGGGAACCAAGAGACCCAGTACTTC.

A few counts support this clonotype. The V gene is TRBV6-5, the J gene TRBJ1-5, with D perhaps matching TRBD1 (6 bases). The V gene's germline CDR1 is MNHEY and CDR2 SVGAGI. The V gene lost 6 bases and the J gene lost 4 bases, with 13 bases spanning the gap. This CDR3 has 14 amino acids. This chain's CDR3 is CASRRTGRNQPQHF. In DNA, the CDR3 is TGTGCCAGCAGACGTACAGGGAGGAATCAGCCCCAGCATTTT.

V and J are TRBV10-3 and TRBJ2-5; D ambiguous. This CDR3 contains 14 residues. V lost 3 bases and J lost 1, with 9 bases in between. CDR1 ENHRY and CDR2 SYGVKD come from the germline V gene. This CDR3 is CAISDSFGQETQYF. The CDR3 DNA is TGTGCCATCAGTGATAGTTTTGGCCAAGAGACCCAGTACTTC.

This clonotype has a count of ten or more. This chain joins TRBV5-1 and TRBJ2-2; D remains ambiguous. The CDR3 is 14 amino acids. V was trimmed by 0 bases and J by 1 base, leaving 4 bases between them. Germline V gene sequence: CDR1 SGHRS, CDR2 YFSETQ. In DNA form, the CDR3 reads TGCGCCAGCAGCTTGGGTTGGAACACCGGGGAGCTGTTTTTT. This codes for CASSLGWNTGELFF.

V gene TRBV20-1 combines with J gene TRBJ2-1, with 12 bases that match TRBD2. V trimming: 5 bases; J trimming: 9 bases; junction bases outside the gene matches: 14. The CDR3 sequence is 16 residues long. Germline V lookup: CDR1 DFQATT, CDR2 SNEGSKA (reference sequence). The CDR3 loop is CSARQGLAGGRGEQFF. In nucleotides, the CDR3 is TGCAGTGCTCGCCAGGGCCTAGCGGGGGGGCGGGGTGAGCAGTTCTTC.

V usage is TRBV3-1 and J usage is TRBJ1-6; a possible D gene is TRBD1 (6 bases). V shed 1 base and J shed 9 bases, with 16 bases lying between them. Germline V gives CDR1 LGHDT, CDR2 YNNKEL (reference sequence). This CDR3 is built from 16 residues. DNA of the CDR3: TGTGCCAGCAGCCAAGCGACAGGAGGGGTTGTTTCACCCCTCCACTTT. This encodes CASSQATGGVVSPLHF.

This rearrangement joins TRBV20-1 to TRBJ1-3, with 11 bases aligning to TRBD1. Germline values: CDR1 DFQATT, CDR2 SNEGSKA (reference sequence). The V gene end was trimmed by 0 bases and the J gene end by 2 bases; junction bases not matched to a gene: 6. This CDR3 spans 17 amino acids. The CDR3, as DNA: TGCAGTGCTAGAGATCCCGGGGGACAGGGGGCTGGAAACACCATATATTTT. It translates to CSARDPGGQGAGNTIYF.

In its sample, this clonotype was seen a few times. J is TRBJ1-1 and V is TRBV29-1; D unclear. Germline values: CDR1 SQVTM, CDR2 ANQGSEA. The CDR3 has 14 amino acids. V was cut by 6 bases and J by 0 bases, with 14 bases left in between. CDR3: CSVGTLTVNTEAFF. CDR3 sequence (DNA): TGCAGCGTCGGAACTTTAACAGTGAACACTGAAGCTTTCTTT.

The chain employs TRBV12-3 or TRBV12-4 and TRBJ1-2; 12 bases align to TRBD1. The CDR3 is 18 amino acids. J gave up 0 bases and V 6 bases, and 11 bases lay outside the gene matches. CDR3 loop: CASSPIRGQGASNYGYTF. The DNA of the CDR3 is TGTGCCAGCAGCCCTATTAGGGGACAGGGGGCCTCTAACTATGGCTACACCTTC.

The gene calls are TRBV9 and TRBJ2-3, with 12 bases lining up with TRBD2. This CDR3 comprises 17 residues. CDR1 and CDR2 from the germline V gene are SGDLS and YYNGEE. V shed 4 bases and J 1 base; nucleotides not matched to a gene: 7. CDR3 sequence (DNA): TGTGCCAGCAGCCCAATCCTAGCGGGAGGGGGCACAGATACGCAGTATTTT. Its protein product is CASSPILAGGGTDTQYF. Complete variable domain (other parts from reference TRBV9 and TRBJ2-3): DSGVTQTPKHLITATGQRVTLRCSPRSGDLSVYWYQQSLDQGLQFLIQYYNGEERAKGNILERFSAQQFPDLHSELNLSSLELGDSALYFCASSPILAGGGTDTQYFGPGTRLTVL.

This clonotype was seen only a few times. This rearrangement joins TRBV28 to TRBJ1-2; D unresolved. Germline loops: CDR1 MDHEN, CDR2 SYDVKM. There are 13 residues in the CDR3. Between the trimmed V and J ends, which lost 2 bases and 8 bases, there was a span of 12 bases. CDR3 in amino acids: CASSLPQDSGYTF. In DNA form, the CDR3 reads TGTGCCAGCAGTTTACCCCAGGATTCCGGCTACACCTTC.

The V gene is TRBV4-2, the J gene TRBJ2-1; 7 bases align to TRBD1. This CDR3 comprises 17 residues. Germline V gene lookup returns CDR1 LGHNA and CDR2 YNFKEQ. The V and J ends lost 0 bases and 3 bases, in that order; junction bases with no gene match: 8. The CDR3 here is CASSQDEGDSYYNEQFF. The CDR3 bases are TGTGCCAGCAGCCAAGATGAGGGGGACAGCTACTACAATGAGCAGTTCTTC.

The chain is built from TRBV6-1 and TRBJ1-5; D unclear. The CDR3 covers 17 residues. V shed 2 bases and J shed 0 bases, with 14 bases lying between them. CDR1 MNHNS and CDR2 SASEGT come from the germline V gene. CDR3 sequence (DNA): TGTGCCAGCAGTGAAAGGGCATCCAGATATAGCAATCAGCCCCAGCATTTT. Its protein product is CASSERASRYSNQPQHF.

As regards this clonotype: A much larger clone differs by one base, so this may be a read error. The chain employs TRBV29-1 and TRBJ2-6; tentative D call: TRBD2 (5 bases). The V end lost 6 bases, the J end lost 6 bases, and 12 bases lay between the germline ends. This CDR3 comprises 13 residues. Germline V gives CDR1 SQVTM, CDR2 ANQGSEA. The CDR3 loop is CSVEVTEANVLTF. The CDR3 bases are TGCAGCGTGGAGGTTACTGAGGCCAACGTCCTGACTTTC.

V gene TRBV9 combines with J gene TRBJ2-4, with 7 bases lining up with TRBD1. The J call may be mistaken, given a closer DNA end match to TRBJ2-7. CDR1 is SGDLS and CDR2 is YYNGEE in the germline V gene. The CDR3 totals 15 residues. In DNA form, the CDR3 reads TGTGCCAGCAGCCCCCGCCTCGTAACAGGGGCCGAGCAGTACTTC. Amino acid sequence: CASSPRLVTGAEQYF.

The J gene is TRBJ2-7, the V gene TRBV6-2 or TRBV6-3; tentative D call: TRBD2 (5 bases). Trimming removed 0 bases from V and 2 bases from J, with 8 bases in between. Germline V CDR1 and CDR2: MNHEY, SVGEGT. This CDR3 has 14 amino acids. CDR3 region: CASSYSFGTYEQYF. DNA of the CDR3: TGTGCCAGCAGTTACTCCTTCGGGACCTACGAGCAGTACTTC.

The chain couples TRBV6-2 or TRBV6-3 to TRBJ1-2; D is ambiguous. The V gene lost 7 bases and the J gene lost 3 bases, with 15 bases spanning the gap. This CDR3 spans 14 amino acids. In germline, CDR1 is MNHEY, CDR2 SVGEGT. CDR3 sequence (DNA): TGTGCCAGCAAACCGCCGGTCCTCCACTATGGCTACACCTTC. Encoded protein: CASKPPVLHYGYTF.

This clonotype was picked up a small number of times. The gene calls are TRBV5-1 and TRBJ2-5; possibly TRBD2 for D (6 bases). Looked up from germline, CDR1 is SGHRS and CDR2 is YFSETQ. Between the trimmed V and J ends, which lost 3 bases and 0 bases, there was a span of 15 bases. This CDR3 contains 16 residues. CDR3 in DNA: TGCGCCAGCAGCTCCTTACTAGCTGGGTACCAAGAGACCCAGTACTTC. This translates into CASSSLLAGYQETQYF.